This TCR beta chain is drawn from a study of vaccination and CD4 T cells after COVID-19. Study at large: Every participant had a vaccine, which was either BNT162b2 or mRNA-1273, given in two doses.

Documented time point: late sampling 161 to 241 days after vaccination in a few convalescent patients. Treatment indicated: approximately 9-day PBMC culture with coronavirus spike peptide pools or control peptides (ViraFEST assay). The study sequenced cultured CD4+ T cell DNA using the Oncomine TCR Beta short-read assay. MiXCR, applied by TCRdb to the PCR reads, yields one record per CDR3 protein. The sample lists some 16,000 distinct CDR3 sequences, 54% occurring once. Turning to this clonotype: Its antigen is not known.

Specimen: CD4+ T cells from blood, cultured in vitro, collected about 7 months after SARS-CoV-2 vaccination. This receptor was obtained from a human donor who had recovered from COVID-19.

CDR3 in DNA: TGTGCCAGCAGCTCCCGACTAGCGGGAGGGTCCGAGCAGTACTTC. The encoded protein is CASSSRLAGGSEQYF. This chain uses TRBV6-1 with TRBJ2-7; 14 nucleotides line up with TRBD2. Trimming at V came to 6 bases and at J to 6 bases, leaving 7 bases not matched to a gene. Germline CDR1 and CDR2: MNHNS and SASEGT. The CDR3 is 15 amino acids.